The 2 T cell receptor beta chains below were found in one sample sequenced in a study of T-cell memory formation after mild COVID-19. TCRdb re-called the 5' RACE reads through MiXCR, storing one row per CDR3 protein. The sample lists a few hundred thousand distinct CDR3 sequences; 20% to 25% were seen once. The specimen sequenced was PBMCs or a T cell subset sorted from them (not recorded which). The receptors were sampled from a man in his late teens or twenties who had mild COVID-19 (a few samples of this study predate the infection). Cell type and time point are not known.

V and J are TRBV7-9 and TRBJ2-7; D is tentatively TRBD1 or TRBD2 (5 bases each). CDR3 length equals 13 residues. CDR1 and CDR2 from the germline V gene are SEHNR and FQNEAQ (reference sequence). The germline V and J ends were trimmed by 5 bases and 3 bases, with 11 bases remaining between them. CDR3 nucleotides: TGTGCCAGCAGCACGGGGCAGTACTACGAGCAGTACTTC. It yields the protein CASSTGQYYEQYF.

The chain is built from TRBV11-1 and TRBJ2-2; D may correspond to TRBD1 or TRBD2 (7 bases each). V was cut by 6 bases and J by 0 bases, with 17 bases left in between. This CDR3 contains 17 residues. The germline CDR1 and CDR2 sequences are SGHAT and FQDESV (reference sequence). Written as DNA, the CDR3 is TGTGCCAGCAGAGCGGGACAGTGGAACGCGAACACCGGGGAGCTGTTTTTT. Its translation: CASRAGQWNANTGELFF.